Shown below are 29 T cell receptor beta chains from a single sample sequenced in a study of T cells in women clearing cervical HPV infection. Only in-frame clones appear in the TCRdb table, and some are missing; sequencing was by immunoSEQ multiplex PCR. The table lists under 50,000 clones. Material: blood buffy coat. These receptors all come from a woman aged 18-70 years with a cervical HPV16 infection that either progressed to CIN3+ or cleared (not recorded which).

Note on this clone: Read sequence stops 3 residues before the CDR3 end, and the germline J gene provides the missing end. This rearrangement joins TRBV12-3 or TRBV12-4 to TRBJ2-7, with 14 bases matching TRBD2. This CDR3 is 18 amino acids long. Trimming at V came to 5 bases and at J to 0 bases, leaving 9 bases not matched to a gene. CDR3 bases read: TGTGCCAGCAGTCCGCCGGGACTAGCGGGAGACACCTCCTACGAG. It yields the protein CASSPPGLAGDTSYE. The CDR3 as a whole reads CASSPPGLAGDTSYEQYF.

Comments on this clone: The read terminates 3 residues ahead of where the CDR3 ends, so the germline J gene completes it. The J gene is TRBJ2-3, the V gene TRBV11-3, with 9 bases lining up with TRBD2. J lost 4 bases, V lost 5 bases, and 7 bases had no gene match. The CDR3 is made up of 15 amino acids. Germline values: CDR1 SGHNT, CDR2 YENEEA. This chain's CDR3 is CASSLGLAGSDTQYF. CDR3 bases read: TGTGCCAGCAGCCTAGGGCTAGCGGGATCAGATACG. The variable domain in full, completed from reference TRBV11-3 and TRBJ2-3, reads EAGVVQSPRYKIIEKKQPVAFWCNPISGHNTLYWYLQNLGQGPELLIRYENEEAVDDSQLPKDRFSAERLKGVDSTLKIQPAELGDSAVYLCASSLGLAGSDTQYFGPGTRLTVL.

Remarks on this clone: The CDR3 end lies 3 residues beyond the end of the read and is filled in from the germline J gene. This chain joins TRBV5-5 and TRBJ1-2; 9 bases agree with TRBD1. There are 15 residues in the CDR3. V shed 0 bases, J shed 4 bases, and the junction held 4 bases outside the gene matches. In germline, CDR1 is SGHKS, CDR2 YYEKEE (reference sequence). The covered CDR3 bases are TGTGCCAGCAGCTTGGACAGGGGGCTTGGCTATGGC. This translates into CASSLDRGLGYG. The CDR3 in its entirety is CASSLDRGLGYGYTF.

As to this clone: The read ends 3 residues early relative to the CDR3; the germline J gene fills the gap. V gene TRBV10-3 combines with J gene TRBJ1-1, with D possibly TRBD1 on 5 matching bases. CDR1 is ENHRY and CDR2 is SYGVKD in the germline V gene. This CDR3 comprises 14 residues. Trimming pared 2 bases from V and 3 bases from J, leaving 10 bases between. The CDR3 loop reads CAISEGQGYTEAFF. The sequenced part of the CDR3 DNA is TGTGCCATCAGTGAGGGACAAGGGTACACTGAA.

In the case of this clone: Germline is not matched at one junction end, which may reflect a read error. The read stops 3 residues short of the end of the CDR3; the missing end is completed from the germline J gene. This chain uses TRBV7-2 with TRBJ2-1, with D possibly being TRBD2 (6 bases). CDR1 is SGHTA and CDR2 is FQGNSA in the germline V gene. CDR3 length: 15 residues. CDR3 amino acids: CASCLVAGTYNEQFF. The sequenced CDR3 bases are TGTGCCAGCTGCTTAGTCGCGGGGACCTACAATGAG.

Comment on this clone: A read error may produce the germline difference seen at one junction end. The sample carries other DNA sequences with the same CDR3. CDR3 bases read: TGTGCCAGCAGTTCTCCCAGGGCGCTCTATGGA. Its protein product is CASSSPRALYG. In full, the CDR3 is CASSSPRALYGYTF. The chain joins TRBV5-6 to TRBJ1-2; maybe TRBD1 (5 bases). Coverage ceases 3 residues before the CDR3 finishes, and the germline J gene fills in the end. The germline gives CDR1 SGHDT, CDR2 YYEEEE. The CDR3 runs to 14 residues.

About this clone: The CDR3 goes on 3 residues after the read ends, and that part is filled in from the germline J gene. The sample has other DNA sequences that encode this CDR3 too. The V call is TRBV2, the J call TRBJ2-7, with a weak D call TRBD1 (6 bases). This CDR3 is built from 14 residues. The V gene lost 8 bases and the J gene lost 0 bases, with 14 bases spanning the gap. Germline loops: CDR1 SNHLY, CDR2 FYNNEI. The CDR3 bases that were read are TGTGCCAGCTCTAACGACAGGAGCTCCTACGAG. Its protein product is CASSNDRSSYE. The full CDR3 sequence reads CASSNDRSSYEQYF.

Notes on this clone: With the read ending 3 residues before the CDR3 end, the germline J gene is used to fill in that end. This rearrangement joins TRBV2 to TRBJ1-2; 9 nucleotides agree with TRBD1. This CDR3 is built from 14 residues. CDR1 SNHLY and CDR2 FYNNEI come from the germline V gene. The DNA read from the CDR3 is TGTGCCAGCAGAGGTACGGGACAGGGCGTTACC. It codes for CASRGTGQGVT. The entire CDR3 protein reads CASRGTGQGVTYTF.

Of note for this clone: With the read ending 3 residues before the CDR3 end, the germline J gene is used to fill in that end. The V and J genes are TRBV2 and TRBJ1-5; D perhaps matches TRBD1 (5 bases). Germline assignment: CDR1 SNHLY and CDR2 FYNNEI. Between the trimmed V and J ends, which lost 3 bases and 7 bases, there was a span of 13 bases. The CDR3 is 14 residues long. The DNA read from the CDR3 is TGTGCCAGCAGTGATCCAGGGAAAATGCAGCCC. It is translated as CASSDPGKMQP. The whole CDR3 sequence reads CASSDPGKMQPQHF.

As for this clone: The DNA ends 3 residues before the CDR3 does, and the rest of the CDR3 is filled in from the germline J gene. V is TRBV5-1 and J is TRBJ2-5, with D tentatively TRBD2 (5 bases). The CDR3 totals 15 residues. V was pared by 3 bases and J by 5 bases, with 17 bases between. Germline CDR1 SGHRS, CDR2 YFSETQ. The DNA read from the CDR3 is TGCGCCAGCAGCTCCTTCCGGGGTTTAATGGAGACC. As protein: CASSSFRGLMET. The whole CDR3 is CASSSFRGLMETQYF.

Comments on this clone: The CDR3 extends 3 residues past the end of the read, so its final part is completed from the germline J gene. The chain carries TRBV5-3 and TRBJ2-1; weak D call: TRBD1 (5 bases). TRBV5-3 is an open reading frame, and its role is uncertain. CDR3 length: 16 residues. V was pared by 2 bases and J by 7 bases, with 19 bases between. The chain's CDR3 is CARSFWGPEALNEQFF. CDR3 DNA, as far as it was read: TGTGCCAGAAGCTTCTGGGGCCCCGAGGCATTAAATGAG.

CDR3 in amino acids: CASRIPRGAYEQYF. The sequenced part of the CDR3 DNA is TGTGCCAGCAGGATCCCCCGCGGCGCCTACGAG. The genes are TRBV2 and TRBJ2-7; no clear D. From the germline J gene comes the end of the CDR3, since the read stops 3 residues before it. In germline, CDR1 is SNHLY, CDR2 FYNNEI. The CDR3 consists of 14 residues. The ends were cut back, 6 bases at V and 2 bases at J, with 14 bases in the middle.

As to this clone: The read ends 3 residues early relative to the CDR3; the germline J gene fills the gap. The chain combines TRBV5-1 with TRBJ2-7, with 11 bases fitting TRBD2. V gave up 0 bases and J gave up 0 bases; unmatched junction bases: 5. The germline CDR1 and CDR2 sequences are SGHRS and YFSETQ. The CDR3 covers 17 residues. The CDR3 here is CASSLGPSGRSSYEQYF. The sequenced part of the CDR3 DNA is TGCGCCAGCAGCTTGGGGCCTAGCGGGAGGAGCTCCTACGAG.

Concerning this clone: The read finishes 3 residues shy of the CDR3 end, and the germline J gene is used to complete it. This rearrangement joins TRBV10-3 to TRBJ2-7; no clear D gene. Trimming took 7 bases from V and 2 from J, leaving 12 bases between them. The CDR3 is 13 residues long. The germline V gene encodes CDR1 ENHRY and CDR2 SYGVKD. The CDR3 sequence is CAIKETNTYEQYF. The CDR3 bases that were read are TGTGCCATCAAAGAGACAAACACCTACGAG.

As for this clone: The read comes to an end 3 residues before the CDR3 does, leaving the germline J gene to fill in the end. The genes are TRBV19 and TRBJ1-2, with 8 bases aligning to TRBD1. V trimming: 8 bases; J trimming: 5 bases; junction bases outside the gene matches: 10. Germline V gene lookup returns CDR1 LNHDA and CDR2 SQIVND (reference sequence). CDR3 size: 14 residues. CDR3 sequence: CASSRDRMGYGYTF. Partial CDR3 DNA: TGTGCCAGTTCTAGGGACAGGATGGGATATGGC.

Regarding this clone: Read data end 3 residues before the CDR3 end; the end is taken from the germline J gene. This chain links TRBV2 with TRBJ1-6; TRBD1 might be the D (5 bases). Germline lookup yields CDR1 SNHLY and CDR2 FYNNEI. The V and J ends lost 0 bases and 5 bases respectively, with 5 bases between them. The CDR3 consists of 14 residues. The CDR3 here is CASSEARDNSPLHF. The CDR3 DNA, read in part, is TGTGCCAGCAGTGAAGCCAGGGATAATTCACCC.

Concerning this clone itself: The missing CDR3 end, 3 residues past where the read stops, is filled in from the germline J gene. V gene TRBV28 combines with J gene TRBJ2-7; 7 bases fit TRBD1. The CDR3 is 12 residues long. Germline CDR1 reads MDHEN; CDR2 reads SYDVKM. V shed 7 bases, J shed 5 bases, and the junction held 5 bases outside the gene matches. The part of the CDR3 DNA that was read is TGTGCCAGCAAGGACAGGCTCCACGAG. Translation gives CASKDRLHE. In full, the CDR3 reads CASKDRLHEQYF.

About this clone: The read terminates 3 residues before the CDR3 end, so the remaining end is supplied by the germline J gene. The rearrangement joins TRBV29-1 to TRBJ1-2; 7 positions agree with TRBD1. After removal of 6 bases from V and 6 bases from J, the junction contained 7 bases not matched to a gene. This CDR3 is 12 amino acids long. In germline, CDR1 is SQVTM, CDR2 ANQGSEA. CDR3 residues: CSVPTGFNGYTF. The sequenced part of the CDR3 DNA is TGCAGCGTCCCGACAGGGTTCAATGGC.

Remarks on this clone: The read ends 3 residues shy of where the CDR3 ends; the end is completed using the germline J gene. The chain is built from TRBV12-3 or TRBV12-4 and TRBJ2-7; D call uncertain. Trimming took off 1 base at V and 0 bases at J, with 7 bases between the two ends. The CDR3 totals 14 residues. Incomplete CDR3 DNA: TGTGCCAGCAGTTTAGGGCAGAACTCCTACGAG. It encodes CASSLGQNSYE. The whole CDR3 protein reads CASSLGQNSYEQYF.

A note on this clone: The read finishes 3 residues shy of the CDR3 end, and the germline J gene is used to complete it. J is TRBJ1-4 and V is TRBV7-3; a possible D gene is TRBD1 (6 bases). CDR1 and CDR2 from the germline V gene are SGHTA and FQGTGA. This CDR3 is 14 amino acids long. CDR3 protein: CASSLTGGDSPLFF. Incomplete CDR3 DNA: TGTGCCAGCAGCTTAACAGGGGGTGATTCACCA.

Remarks on this clone: Read coverage stops 3 residues before the CDR3 terminus; the germline J gene supplies the remainder. This chain joins TRBV19 and TRBJ2-2; 7 nucleotides agree with TRBD2. Per germline, CDR1 LNHDA and CDR2 SQIVND (reference sequence). V shed 3 bases, J shed 2 bases, and the junction held 6 bases outside the gene matches. There are 16 residues in the CDR3. The CDR3 loop is CASSIPGGSNTGELFF. CDR3 bases read: TGTGCCAGTAGTATCCCCGGGGGGAGTAACACCGGGGAG. The whole variable domain, remainder taken from reference TRBV19 and TRBJ2-2, is DGGITQSPKYLFRKEGQNVTLSCEQNLNHDAMYWYRQDPGQGLRLIYYSQIVNDFQKGDIAEGYSVSREKKESFPLTVTSAQKNPTAFYLCASSIPGGSNTGELFFGEGSRLTVL.

Turning to this clone: The read falls 3 residues short of the CDR3 end, and the missing part is taken from the germline J gene. The V gene is TRBV30, the J gene TRBJ2-5, with no clear D. Trimming shortened V by 5 bases and J by 2 bases, and 9 bases separated the two germline ends. This CDR3 contains 12 residues. Germline V gene sequence: CDR1 GTSNPN, CDR2 SVGIG (reference sequence). The sequenced CDR3 bases are TGTGCCTGGGAGCGCCAACAAGAGACC. Translated: CAWERQQET. The CDR3 in full is CAWERQQETQYF.

The covered CDR3 bases are TGTGCCAGCAGCTTCTCAGACAGGATAGACTACGAG. It encodes CASSFSDRIDYE. The entire CDR3 protein is CASSFSDRIDYEQYF. This sequence joins TRBV5-5 and TRBJ2-7, with D possibly TRBD1 on 6 matching bases. The read terminates 3 residues ahead of where the CDR3 ends, so the germline J gene completes it. Germline values: CDR1 SGHKS, CDR2 YYEKEE (reference sequence). The CDR3 runs to 15 residues. Trimming left V 2 bases short and J 3 bases short, with 15 bases between. Full variable domain (rest looked up from reference TRBV5-5 and TRBJ2-7): DAGVTQSPTHLIKTRGQQVTLRCSPISGHKSVSWYQQVLGQGPQFIFQYYEKEERGRGNFPDRFSARQFPNYSSELNVNALLLGDSALYLCASSFSDRIDYEQYFGPGTRLTVT.

Comments on this clone: The read is 3 residues too short to cover the CDR3 end, so that end is filled in from the germline J gene. The genes are TRBV30 and TRBJ1-2; D not resolved. The CDR3 runs to 14 residues. Germline CDR1 reads GTSNPN; CDR2 reads SVGIG (reference sequence). The sequenced part of the CDR3 DNA is TGTGCCTGGAGACGTCAATTTGGCCCGGGGGGC. This codes for CAWRRQFGPGG. The whole CDR3 protein is CAWRRQFGPGGYTF.

As concerns this clone: The CDR3 is cut off 3 residues early in the read; its end comes from the germline J gene. The V and J genes are TRBV6-7 and TRBJ2-1, with D tentatively TRBD2 (6 bases). TRBV6-7 is placed among ORFs of uncertain function. The CDR3 totals 14 residues. Trimming pared 8 bases from V and 7 bases from J, leaving 18 bases between. The covered CDR3 bases are TGTGCCAGCCCCACGGCGGGATGGTCAAATGAG. This codes for CASPTAGWSNE. The CDR3 in full is CASPTAGWSNEQFF.

The DNA read from the CDR3 is TGTGCCAGCAGTGCTTCACAGGGATTTAACTATGGC. Translation: CASSASQGFNYG. The complete CDR3 protein is CASSASQGFNYGYTF. The chain combines TRBV6-1 with TRBJ1-2; maybe TRBD1 (6 bases). The CDR3 goes on 3 residues after the read ends, and that part is filled in from the germline J gene. Trimming removed 4 bases at V and 1 base at J, with 13 bases between. This CDR3 has 15 residues. Germline values: CDR1 MNHNS, CDR2 SASEGT.

Regarding this clone: Sequencing ends 3 residues short of the CDR3 end; the germline J gene provides the rest. This chain connects TRBV7-3 to TRBJ2-3, with a possible D match to TRBD2 (5 bases). This CDR3 is built from 15 residues. CDR1 is SGHTA, CDR2 FQGTGA, per germline. The covered CDR3 bases are TGTGCCAGCAGCTTAGGGATGGGAAACGGGGAGACG. This codes for CASSLGMGNGET. The CDR3 as a whole reads CASSLGMGNGETQYF. The whole variable domain, filled in from reference TRBV7-3 and TRBJ2-3, reads GAGVSQTPSNKVTEKGKYVELRCDPISGHTALYWYRQSLGQGPEFLIYFQGTGAADDSGLPNDRFFAVRPEGSVSTLKIQRTERGDSAVYLCASSLGMGNGETQYFGPGTRLTVL.

As regards this clone: The read halts 3 residues ahead of the CDR3 end, with the missing end drawn from the germline J gene. J is TRBJ1-2 and V is TRBV30; D ambiguous. Germline CDR1 is GTSNPN and CDR2 is SVGIG (reference sequence). The CDR3 runs to 14 residues. The CDR3 region is CAWMWAGGSYDYTF. The CDR3 DNA, read in part, is TGTGCCTGGATGTGGGCGGGAGGATCCTACGAC.

Points on this clone: The observed sequence ends 3 residues before the CDR3 terminus, with the missing tail filled in from the germline J gene. The rearrangement uses TRBV5-1 and TRBJ2-3; TRBD2 is a possible D gene (5 bases). V was shortened by 2 bases and J by 6 bases, with 13 bases between the two germline ends. The CDR3 length is 14 residues. Germline loops: CDR1 SGHRS, CDR2 YFSETQ. The CDR3 reads CASSLAVPTDTQYF. The DNA read from the CDR3 is TGCGCCAGCAGCTTAGCGGTTCCCACGGATACG.